This TCR beta chain came from a study of breast tumors, draining lymph nodes, adjacent tissues. Study-wide points: That most tumor T cells come from lymph nodes remained unproven.

This clonotype was detected ten times or more. Its specificity is unknown. Samples came from axillary lymph nodes draining the breast cancer. TCRdb re-derived calls from the multiplex PCR reads in MiXCR, one entry per CDR3 protein. Among fewer than 150,000 distinct CDR3 sequences, 21% were seen once, and the ten largest hold roughly 2.4%. Looked up from germline, CDR1 is SGHRS and CDR2 is YFSETQ. Trimming cost V 2 bases and J 5 bases, with 14 bases left between them. The CDR3 extends over 14 amino acids. The TCR originated in a female donor with breast cancer. Some clones in this sample may be carry-over from other donors' samples. What was sequenced was axillary lymph node tissue. This chain joins TRBV5-1 and TRBJ2-7; D unresolved. The CDR3 DNA follows: TGCGCCAGCAGCTTCACGGGCAGTAAAAACGAGCAGTACTTC. Translation gives CASSFTGSKNEQYF.